Each of the 32 T cell receptor beta chains below was sequenced from the same sample in a study of blood T cells in healthy people across ages. With a J-beta primer mix and a sample-barcoded 5' primer, a second PCR ran about 6 to 11 cycles. TCRdb used MiXCR to reprocess the 5' RACE reads, holding one entry per CDR3 protein. Seen here are fewer than 600,000 distinct CDR3 sequences, about 27% observed once, and the top ten hold approximately 4%. The sample was also linked to a second study, of T cells of mothers and their children.

The sequencing input was blood. Receptors were obtained from a boy between 2 and 10 years old in good health.

The V gene is TRBV5-5, the J gene TRBJ2-5; D gene uncertain. The CDR3 contains 18 residues. Germline V gene data show CDR1 as SGHKS and CDR2 as YYEKEE (reference sequence). The V end lost 0 bases, the J end lost 7 bases, and 25 bases lay between the germline ends. Here the CDR3 DNA reads TGTGCCAGCAGCTTGGGCAGCATTCGGAGACACCCGGTGGGGACCCAGTACTTC. As protein: CASSLGSIRRHPVGTQYF.

CDR3 region: CSARGLGWSYEQYF. The CDR3 DNA reads as TGCAGTGCTAGAGGACTGGGGTGGTCCTACGAGCAGTACTTC. This chain joins TRBV20-1 and TRBJ2-7, with D uncertain. Trimming took off 1 base at V and 1 base at J, with 11 bases between the two ends. CDR3 length equals 14 residues. The germline V gene encodes CDR1 DFQATT and CDR2 SNEGSKA (reference sequence).

The rearrangement links TRBV4-3 to TRBJ2-7, with no clear D. Germline CDR1 is LGHNA and CDR2 is YSLEER. The germline V and J ends were trimmed by 0 bases and 4 bases, with 10 bases remaining between them. The CDR3 extends over 14 amino acids. CDR3 region: CASSQDLEHYEQYF. CDR3 DNA: TGCGCCAGCAGCCAAGATCTAGAGCATTACGAGCAGTACTTC.

V gene TRBV11-2 combines with J gene TRBJ1-1; D is uncertain. V lost 1 base, J lost 0 bases, and 6 bases lay in between. The germline V gene encodes CDR1 SGHAT and CDR2 FQNNGV. The CDR3 sequence is 14 residues long. The CDR3, as DNA: TGTGCCAGCAGCTTAGGGATTGTGAACACTGAAGCTTTCTTT. Protein: CASSLGIVNTEAFF.

This clonotype came up a few times. This chain connects TRBV29-1 to TRBJ2-7; D is undetermined. Trimming stripped 7 bases from V and 2 bases from J, with 12 bases between. Germline CDR1 and CDR2: SQVTM and ANQGSEA. The CDR3 length is 12 residues. The CDR3 region is CSALDGTYEQYF. As DNA, the CDR3 is TGCAGCGCCTTAGACGGAACCTACGAGCAGTACTTC.

This clonotype was detected a few times. CDR3 residues: CASSSLAASGLSDTQYF. The DNA of the CDR3 is TGTGCCAGCAGCTCCCTCGCGGCTAGCGGGCTATCAGATACGCAGTATTTT. The J gene is TRBJ2-3, the V gene TRBV13, with 8 bases identical to TRBD2. This CDR3 comprises 17 residues. Unmatched junction bases numbered 13, after V lost 4 bases and J lost 4 bases. CDR1 is PRHDT, CDR2 FYEKMQ, per germline (reference sequence).

This chain uses TRBV7-7 with TRBJ2-4; TRBD1 agrees at 9 bases. V lost 3 bases to trimming and J lost 8 bases; unmatched junction nucleotides: 14. Per germline, CDR1 SSHAT and CDR2 FNYEAQ (reference sequence). The CDR3 totals 17 residues. In DNA form, the CDR3 reads TGTGCCAGCAGCTTTCCGGGACAGGGACCGCAAAAAGACATTCAGTACTTC. It encodes CASSFPGQGPQKDIQYF.

The chain links TRBV4-1 to TRBJ2-7; 15 bases line up with TRBD2. The CDR3 runs to 18 residues. The V and J ends lost 0 bases and 3 bases, in that order; junction bases with no gene match: 6. Germline V CDR1 and CDR2: MGHRA, YSYEKL. CDR3 in amino acids: CASSQDKGLAGGNYEQYF. The CDR3 DNA follows: TGCGCCAGCAGCCAAGACAAGGGACTAGCGGGAGGCAACTACGAGCAGTACTTC.

This clonotype was counted only a few times. Written as DNA, the CDR3 is TGTGCCAGCAGCCCTATCCCGGGAGCGGAGACCCAGTACTTC. Translating it yields CASSPIPGAETQYF. The J gene is TRBJ2-5, the V gene TRBV5-5, with D possibly TRBD2 on 6 matching bases. Germline V gives CDR1 SGHKS, CDR2 YYEKEE (reference sequence). The V gene lost 4 bases and the J gene lost 5 bases, with 15 bases spanning the gap. The CDR3 sequence is 14 residues long.

This clonotype came up once. The V gene is TRBV6-5, the J gene TRBJ2-7; D remains ambiguous. Germline loops: CDR1 MNHEY, CDR2 SVGAGI. V was pared by 0 bases and J by 4 bases, with 10 bases between. This CDR3 is built from 14 residues. This CDR3 reads CASSYSETGYEQYF. The CDR3 DNA follows: TGTGCCAGCAGTTACTCTGAGACCGGGTACGAGCAGTACTTC.

V is TRBV9 and J is TRBJ2-2, with D possibly TRBD2 on 5 matching bases. From germline, CDR1 is SGDLS and CDR2 YYNGEE. The CDR3 contains 15 residues. Deletions cut 0 bases from V and 6 bases from J, with 12 bases between. CDR3 region: CASSVEAGLSGELFF. The CDR3 nucleotides read TGTGCCAGCAGCGTAGAGGCAGGACTTTCCGGGGAGCTGTTTTTT.

This clonotype was counted only a few times. The chain employs TRBV6-6 and TRBJ1-2, with no clear D. Germline CDR1 and CDR2: MNHNY and SVGAGI (reference sequence). Trimming removed 2 bases from V and 1 base from J, with 8 bases in between. The length of the CDR3 is 14 residues. CDR3 sequence reads: CASSYPNNNYGYTF. DNA for the CDR3: TGTGCCAGCAGTTACCCCAACAATAACTATGGCTACACCTTC.

This clonotype was found a few times. CDR3 nucleotide sequence: TGTGCCAGCAGTTTCGTAGTAGCGGGAGGGCCGGGGGAGCAGTACTTC. Translated, it gives CASSFVVAGGPGEQYF. The chain links TRBV27 to TRBJ2-7, with 11 bases identical to TRBD2. The V gene's germline CDR1 is MNHEY and CDR2 SMNVEV (reference sequence). This CDR3 comprises 16 residues. The J segment lost 7 bases and the V segment lost 3 bases, leaving 11 bases of the junction unmatched.

This sequence joins TRBV12-3 or TRBV12-4 and TRBJ2-5, with 10 bases fitting TRBD1. The J segment lost 2 bases and the V segment lost 5 bases, leaving 11 bases of the junction unmatched. This CDR3 spans 17 amino acids. The CDR3 reads CASSPGQGPRGQETQYF. For the CDR3, the DNA is TGTGCCAGCAGTCCGGGACAGGGGCCCCGAGGGCAAGAGACCCAGTACTTC.

This clonotype was counted a few times. This chain joins TRBV5-5 and TRBJ2-2; 9 nucleotides agree with TRBD1. There are 15 residues in the CDR3. From germline, CDR1 is SGHKS and CDR2 YYEKEE (reference sequence). The trim removed 2 bases at V and 6 bases at J, leaving 5 bases unmatched. The CDR3 sequence: CASSFGQGRPGELFF. CDR3 nucleotides: TGTGCCAGCAGCTTCGGACAGGGGCGCCCCGGGGAGCTGTTTTTT.

The rearrangement joins TRBV7-9 to TRBJ2-5; TRBD2 matches 11 bases. The end of the DNA aligns better with TRBJ2-1, so the J call may be wrong. Germline CDR1 SEHNR, CDR2 FQNEAQ (reference sequence). There are 15 residues in the CDR3. Here the CDR3 reads CASSLLAGGLNEQFF. The CDR3, as DNA: TGTGCCAGCAGCCTATTAGCGGGGGGGCTCAATGAGCAGTTCTTC.

The chain combines TRBV7-9 with TRBJ1-1, with 11 bases lining up with TRBD1. The CDR3 extends over 15 amino acids. Germline lookup yields CDR1 SEHNR and CDR2 FQNEAQ (reference sequence). V dropped 4 bases and J dropped 3; count of bases not matched to a gene: 4. The CDR3 spells CASSWGQGGDTEAFF. CDR3 coding DNA: TGTGCCAGCAGCTGGGGACAGGGGGGAGACACTGAAGCTTTCTTT.

Only a few counts were recorded for this clonotype. CDR3 sequence (DNA): TGTGCTAGTGGTTCTCAACACTCTGGGGCCAACGTCCTGACTTTC. Its protein is CASGSQHSGANVLTF. The chain couples TRBV12-5 to TRBJ2-6; no reliable D call. The CDR3 is 15 amino acids. Trimming left V 4 bases short and J 0 bases short, with 7 bases between. Per the germline V gene, CDR1 is LGHNT and CDR2 is FRNRAP.

This sequence joins TRBV6-6 and TRBJ2-7; 7 nucleotides agree with TRBD1. V was pared by 5 bases and J by 5 bases, with 12 bases of the junction left unmatched. The germline V gene has CDR1 MNHNY and CDR2 SVGAGI (reference sequence). CDR3 size: 15 residues. CDR3 residues: CASSKNRGVWDEQYF. CDR3 bases: TGTGCCAGCAGTAAGAACAGGGGAGTTTGGGACGAGCAGTACTTC.

V gene TRBV12-3 or TRBV12-4 combines with J gene TRBJ2-7, with 10 positions matching TRBD2. There are 14 residues in the CDR3. Trimming took 4 bases from V and 4 from J; bases not matched to a gene: 4. CDR3 amino acids: CASSWVSGRYEQYF. In nucleotides, the CDR3 is TGTGCCAGCAGTTGGGTTAGCGGGAGGTACGAGCAGTACTTC.

V usage is TRBV7-9 and J usage is TRBJ2-7, with 8 bases identical to TRBD2. The closer fit of TRBJ2-1 to the DNA end suggests the J call may be wrong. This CDR3 is 16 amino acids long. CDR1 and CDR2 (germline): SEHNR, FQNEAQ (reference sequence). CDR3 protein: CASTKGGAGGGYEQFF. The CDR3 DNA is TGTGCCAGCACAAAGGGGGGGGCGGGAGGTGGCTATGAGCAGTTCTTC.

A few counts support this clonotype. The chain combines TRBV7-2 with TRBJ2-4; D could derive from TRBD1 or TRBD2 (5 bases each). CDR1 SGHTA and CDR2 FQGNSA come from the germline V gene. The V and J ends lost 5 bases and 1 base respectively, with 18 bases between them. CDR3 length: 17 residues. The CDR3 here is CASSPSGLGVAKNIQYF. Written as DNA, the CDR3 is TGTGCCAGCAGCCCGTCGGGATTAGGGGTGGCCAAAAACATTCAGTACTTC.

The chain couples TRBV15 to TRBJ1-1, with a tentative D call TRBD1 (5 bases). The CDR3 has 14 amino acids. With 6 bases removed from V and 1 base from J, the gap between germline ends came to 12 bases. The germline V gene encodes CDR1 LNHNV and CDR2 YYDKDF (reference sequence). Here the CDR3 DNA reads TGTGCCACCAGTGGGGACCCAAAGAACACTGAAGCTTTCTTT. Encoded protein: CATSGDPKNTEAFF.

Here the CDR3 reads CASSLWLGQETQYF. CDR3 nucleotides: TGCGCCAGCAGCTTGTGGTTAGGTCAAGAGACCCAGTACTTC. The genes are TRBV5-1 and TRBJ2-5, with D unresolved. The CDR3 runs to 14 residues. V lost 1 base and J 2 bases, leaving 9 bases between the germline ends. Germline V gene data show CDR1 as SGHRS and CDR2 as YFSETQ.

This clonotype was counted only a few times. The chain recombines TRBV2 with TRBJ1-4; the D is unclear. CDR3 size: 15 residues. The V and J ends lost 3 bases and 8 bases respectively, with 16 bases between them. Germline loops: CDR1 SNHLY, CDR2 FYNNEI. The CDR3 protein is CASSETLPSYEKLFF. Written as DNA, the CDR3 is TGTGCCAGCAGTGAGACACTACCCAGTTACGAAAAACTGTTTTTT.

The rearrangement uses TRBV7-9 and TRBJ2-5; the match to TRBD1 covers 7 bases. Germline V lookup: CDR1 SEHNR, CDR2 FQNEAQ (reference sequence). The CDR3 covers 14 residues. Trimming at V came to 5 bases and at J to 3 bases, leaving 6 bases not matched to a gene. CDR3 in DNA: TGTGCCAGCAGCCAGACAGGGACAGAAGAGACCCAGTACTTC. Encoded protein: CASSQTGTEETQYF.

This clonotype occurred many times. The chain employs TRBV4-2 and TRBJ2-2; D is possibly TRBD2 (5 bases). This CDR3 is 13 amino acids long. Germline V lookup: CDR1 LGHNA, CDR2 YNFKEQ. V lost 0 bases and J lost 7, with 6 bases in between. This CDR3 is CASSQERGGELFF. As DNA, the CDR3 is TGTGCCAGCAGCCAAGAACGGGGCGGGGAGCTGTTTTTT.

V usage is TRBV13 and J usage is TRBJ2-6; TRBD1 or TRBD2 may be the D gene (5 bases each). The V and J ends lost 7 bases and 3 bases respectively, with 7 bases between them. Germline CDR1 PRHDT, CDR2 FYEKMQ (reference sequence). The CDR3 runs to 13 residues. The CDR3 DNA reads TGTGCCAGCAAGGGGAGTGGGGCCAACGTCCTGACTTTC. It specifies CASKGSGANVLTF.

The chain uses TRBV20-1 and TRBJ1-1; TRBD1 matches 7 bases. V lost 7 bases to trimming and J lost 8 bases; unmatched junction nucleotides: 7. The CDR3 is 11 amino acids. In germline, CDR1 is DFQATT, CDR2 SNEGSKA (reference sequence). The CDR3 here is CSVGTATEAFF. Written as DNA, the CDR3 is TGCAGTGTTGGGACAGCCACAGAAGCTTTCTTT.

V is TRBV7-3 and J is TRBJ1-6, with D hard to call. V lost 1 base and J lost 7, with 5 bases in between. The CDR3 consists of 13 residues. CDR1 and CDR2 from the germline V gene are SGHTA and FQGTGA. DNA of the CDR3: TGTGCCAGCAGCTTAAGCAGCAATTCACCCCTCCACTTT. Amino acid sequence: CASSLSSNSPLHF. Drawing the rest from reference TRBV7-3 and TRBJ1-6, the complete variable domain is GAGVSQTPSNKVTEKGKYVELRCDPISGHTALYWYRQSLGQGPEFLIYFQGTGAADDSGLPNDRFFAVRPEGSVSTLKIQRTERGDSAVYLCASSLSSNSPLHFGNGTRLTVT.

The chain links TRBV20-1 to TRBJ2-5; D might be TRBD1 (6 bases). The CDR3 is 14 amino acids. Germline-derived CDR1 and CDR2 are DFQATT and SNEGSKA (reference sequence). V gave up 1 base and J gave up 3 bases, with 12 bases separating them. Here the CDR3 reads CSARAVTGEETQYF. DNA for the CDR3: TGCAGTGCTAGAGCCGTGACAGGCGAAGAGACCCAGTACTTC.

The chain joins TRBV7-9 to TRBJ2-5, with 8 positions matching TRBD2. The J call is uncertain, as TRBJ2-1 better fits the DNA end. The germline CDR1 and CDR2 sequences are SEHNR and FQNEAQ (reference sequence). This CDR3 is built from 16 residues. The CDR3 loop is CASSLAGLDSLNEQFF. CDR3 nucleotides: TGTGCCAGCAGCTTAGCGGGACTAGATTCCCTCAATGAGCAGTTCTTC.